The T cell receptor (beta chain) described here comes from a study of T cells in Graves' hyperthyroidism and ophthalmopathy. Background on the study: Blood was drawn when the patient was first diagnosed and still untreated.

Amplified regions were TCR beta CDR3 sequences from RNA transcripts. With the HTBI primer set, the TCR CDR3 went through a first round of RT-PCR. Each CDR3 protein is one row after TCRdb ran MiXCR on the multiplex PCR reads. The repertoire holds about 320,000 distinct CDR3 sequences, with roughly 17% as singletons. The V gene's germline CDR1 is DFQATT and CDR2 SNEGSKA (reference sequence). Trimming shortened V by 6 bases and J by 1 base, and 20 bases separated the two germline ends. The CDR3 extends over 16 amino acids. Each patient was aged 18 to 65 and had newly diagnosed hyperthyroidism of under 2 months' duration. This clonotype showed up many times.

The source of this sequence is a man aged 30-40 years with Graves' hyperthyroidism. The chain uses TRBV20-1 and TRBJ2-3; D possibly uses TRBD1 or TRBD2 (5 bases each). Sequences were obtained from blood. The CDR3: CSAPTGTIDGTDTQYF. The CDR3 coding sequence is TGCAGTGCCCCGACCGGGACCATCGACGGCACAGATACGCAGTATTTT.